This entry lists 32 T cell receptor delta chains sequenced from one sample in a study of gamma-delta T cells after stem cell transplantation. TCRdb reprocessed the RT-PCR reads through CATT. The sample has just under 2,500 delta-chain clones; around 17% are singletons. The specimen was gamma-delta T cells. The receptors derive from a human donor. It is not recorded whose cells these are; they may come from a transplant donor.

This clone is deemed medium-sized. The chain has TRDV1 and TRDJ1; 9 bases are a match to TRDD3. The CDR3 contains 22 residues. The germline CDR1 and CDR2 sequences are TSWWSYY and QGS. V was pared by 0 bases and J by 4 bases, with 24 bases of the junction left unmatched. CDR3 nucleotide sequence: TGTGCTCTTGGGGAACTACGGCCTTCCCCGTACTGGGGGACTGACGGCGGCGATAAACTCATCTTT. This gives the protein CALGELRPSPYWGTDGGDKLIF.

There are a few counts of this clone. Germline is not matched at one junction end, which may reflect a read error. This sample also contains other DNA sequences that code for the same CDR3. The CDR3 DNA reads TGTGCCCTTGGGGAACAGTATAAGGCCTTTCCCCTTGGGGGAAAACGGTACACCGATAAACTCATCTTT. It yields the protein CALGEQYKAFPLGGKRYTDKLIF. V gene TRDV1 combines with J gene TRDJ1; 7 bases agree with TRDD3. CDR3 length equals 23 residues. CDR1 and CDR2 from the germline V gene are TSWWSYY and QGS.

This clone has only one observation. V gene TRDV1 combines with J gene TRDJ3, with 13 bases identical to TRDD3. TCRdb lists no J gene, so it was determined here by aligning the DNA to germline. The germline CDR1 and CDR2 sequences are TSWWSYY and QGS. The CDR3 loop spans 24 amino acids. The V segment lost 5 bases and the J segment 3 bases; nucleotides outside the gene matches: 22. As DNA, the CDR3 is TGTGCTCTTGGGCCCCGATTTATTCCTGAACTGGGGGATACGGAGGACTGGGACACCCGACAGATGTTTTTC. It yields the protein CALGPRFIPELGDTEDWDTRQMFF.

On this clone itself: Only one base separates this from a far larger clonotype, so it likely reflects a read error. This chain links TRDV2 with TRDJ2; 11 nucleotides agree with TRDD3. The J gene is not listed in TCRdb, so it was assigned here from a DNA match to germline. Unmatched junction bases numbered 16, after V lost 3 bases and J lost 5 bases. Germline V gives CDR1 GEAIGNYY, CDR2 EKD. This CDR3 contains 19 residues. The CDR3 sequence: CACDPISYSGGYLTAQLFF. The DNA of the CDR3 is TGTGCCTGTGACCCTATCTCATACTCTGGGGGATACCTTACAGCACAACTCTTCTTT.

As regards this clone: This may stem from a read error, because a much larger clone lies one nucleotide away. Other DNA sequences within the sample encode an identical CDR3. The chain couples TRDV2 to TRDJ2; 12 nucleotides align to TRDD3. The germline CDR1 and CDR2 sequences are GEAIGNYY and EKD. The CDR3 extends over 19 amino acids. The CDR3 sequence is CACDPLIYTGGYRTAQLFF. The CDR3 DNA reads TGTGCCTGTGACCCCCTCATCTATACTGGGGGATACAGGACAGCGCAACTCTTCTTT.

A note on this clone: The junction does not match germline at one end; this may be a read error. The rearrangement links TRDV2 to TRDJ3; TRDD3 agrees at 10 bases. The V gene's germline CDR1 is GEAIGNYY and CDR2 EKD. CDR3 length equals 20 residues. The CDR3 loop reads CACDTWGIPRDSCDTRQMFF. The CDR3, as DNA: TGTGCCTGTGACACCTGGGGGATACCCCGCGACTCCTGTGACACCCGACAGATGTTTTTC.

Details on this clone: Given a much more abundant clone one base away, this may be a read error. Written as DNA, the CDR3 is TGTGCCTGTGACCGTAGGCGTCGCCTCTCCCATATACTGGGGGTTATTCGCTTGACAGCACAACTCTTCTTT. Translation: CACDRRRRLSHILGVIRLTAQLFF. The rearrangement uses TRDV2 and TRDJ2; 8 bases are shared with TRDD3. CDR3 size: 24 residues. V was clipped by 3 bases and J by 2 bases; unmatched bases: 31. Germline CDR1 GEAIGNYY, CDR2 EKD.

This clone came up a few times. Since a much larger clone is just one base distant, this may be a read error. This chain joins TRDV2 and TRDJ2; D gene ambiguous. Germline-derived CDR1 and CDR2 are GEAIGNYY and EKD. Between the trimmed V and J ends, which lost 3 bases and 10 bases, there was a span of 14 bases. This CDR3 has 13 amino acids. As DNA, the CDR3 is TGTGCCTGTGACGCGTTAGCCCGGGGACAACTCTTCTTT. It codes for CACDALARGQLFF.

By share of the sample, this clone is medium-sized. The V call is TRDV3, the J call TRDJ3; 9 nucleotides align to TRDD3. CDR3 length: 19 amino acids. The junction had 13 bases not matched to a gene; V was cut back by 4 bases and J by 0 bases. Germline loops: CDR1 TVYSNPD, CDR2 GDNSRS (reference sequence). DNA of the CDR3: TGTGCCTCCTCCTCCGACTGGGGGACGAGCTCCTGGGACACCCGACAGATGTTTTTC. Its protein product is CASSSDWGTSSWDTRQMFF.

The sample holds a few counts of this clone. A read error may be the cause here, since a much bigger clone is one base away. The J gene is TRDJ2, the V gene TRDV2, with 8 bases identical to TRDD3. CDR1 and CDR2 from the germline V gene are GEAIGNYY and EKD. The CDR3 extends over 16 amino acids. The trim removed 3 bases at V and 0 bases at J, leaving 5 bases unmatched. The CDR3: CACDPLGDPLTAQLFF. The CDR3 nucleotides are TGTGCCTGTGACCCCCTGGGGGACCCTTTGACAGCACAACTCTTCTTT.

This clone was counted a few times. This likely traces to a read error, being one base from a far larger clone. The sample has other DNA sequences that encode this CDR3 too. This chain uses TRDV2 with TRDJ1, with 8 nucleotides matching TRDD3. The CDR3 has 17 amino acids. Looked up from germline, CDR1 is GEAIGNYY and CDR2 is EKD. Here the CDR3 DNA reads TGTGCCTGCGACACCTTAAGAGGGGATACTAAGACCGATAAACTCATCTTT. As protein: CACDTLRGDTKTDKLIF.

This clone is judged large. The sample contains more than one DNA sequence encoding this CDR3. The V call is TRDV1, the J call TRDJ1; 10 bases are a match to TRDD3. V shed 0 bases and J 0 bases; nucleotides not matched to a gene: 16. The CDR3 covers 21 residues. CDR1 is TSWWSYY and CDR2 is QGS in the germline V gene. The CDR3 sequence is CALGELLYWGIKKGYTDKLIF. The CDR3 region has the DNA TGTGCTCTTGGGGAACTGTTATACTGGGGGATCAAGAAGGGGTACACCGATAAACTCATCTTT.

As to this clone: A much larger clone differs by one base, so this may be a read error. At the DNA level, this CDR3 is encoded by other sequences in the same sample as well. The rearrangement links TRDV2 to TRDJ2, with 11 bases fitting TRDD3. Germline CDR1 reads GEAIGNYY; CDR2 reads EKD. CDR3 size: 14 residues. The CDR3 region is CACDSLGDTAQLFF. The CDR3 DNA follows: TGTGCCTGTGATTCCCTGGGGGATACAGCTCAACTCTTCTTT.

This clone was seen a few times. A read error may be the cause here, since a much bigger clone is one base away. The rearrangement uses TRDV1 and TRDJ1, with D maybe TRDD3 (6 bases). The length of the CDR3 is 21 residues. Germline values: CDR1 TSWWSYY, CDR2 QGS. Trimming took off 0 bases at V and 0 bases at J, with 26 bases between the two ends. CDR3 nucleotides: TGTGCTCTTGGGGAACTCCTCGCGGTGTACTGGGAACCCGAGTACACCGATAAACTCATCTTT. This encodes CALGELLAVYWEPEYTDKLIF.

This clone ranks as medium-sized. The chain's CDR3 is CALGVPYTDKLIF. CDR3 nucleotides: TGTGCCTTAGGGGTCCCGTACACCGATAAACTCATCTTT. The J gene is TRDJ1, the V gene TRDV3; D gene uncertain. This CDR3 spans 13 amino acids. From germline, CDR1 is TVYSNPD and CDR2 GDNSRS (reference sequence). V was clipped by 3 bases and J by 0 bases, with 11 bases between them.

V and J are TRDV3 and TRDJ1; 7 bases are shared with TRDD3. V shed 1 base and J 12 bases; nucleotides not matched to a gene: 44. The CDR3 totals 23 residues. Germline lookup yields CDR1 TVYSNPD and CDR2 GDNSRS (reference sequence). CDR3 sequence: CAFIRGRPRGHLEVLGPGLGFIF. The CDR3 DNA sequence: TGTGCCTTTATCCGAGGACGACCACGGGGACACCTTGAGGTACTGGGGCCGGGGTTGGGATTCATCTTT.

The J gene was reported as TRDJ1; the V gene went uncalled; the table's D call of TRDD3 was not tested on the DNA. This CDR3 has 19 amino acids. CDR3 bases: TGTGCCTGTGACACCCCTCTTCTAAGGGTGATACGTGACACCGATAACCTCATCTTT. Translation: CACDTPLLRVIRDTDNLIF.

In its sample, this clone was seen a few times. The V gene is TRDV1, the J gene TRDJ1, with D perhaps matching TRDD1 (6 bases). V dropped 1 base and J dropped 6 bases, with 36 bases sitting between them. The CDR3 has 22 amino acids. Per the germline V gene, CDR1 is TSWWSYY and CDR2 is QGS. CDR3 sequence (DNA): TGTGCTCTTGGGGAACGGGACGCCAACTTGCCTACGAGGAAATACAGACGCCATAAACTCATCTTT. It encodes CALGERDANLPTRKYRRHKLIF.

This clone was detected only a few times. The chain is built from TRDV3 and TRDJ2, with TRDD3 as a possible D gene (5 bases). The CDR3 consists of 16 residues. Germline V gene data show CDR1 as TVYSNPD and CDR2 as GDNSRS (reference sequence). Trimming took 2 bases from V and 2 from J, leaving 18 bases between them. CDR3 in DNA: TGTGCCTTTCCCCTGGGTATACTCTGGTTGACAGCACAACTCTTCTTT. It encodes CAFPLGILWLTAQLFF. Complete variable domain (other parts from reference TRDV3 and TRDJ2): CDKVTQSSPDQTVASGSEVVLLCTYDTVYSNPDLFWYRIRPDYSFQFVFYGDNSRSEGADFTQGRFSVKHILTQKAFHLVISPVRTEDSATYYCAFPLGILWLTAQLFFGKGTQLIVEP.

Notes on this clone: A much larger clone differs from this one at a single base, so this may be a read error. At the DNA level, this CDR3 is encoded by other sequences in the same sample as well. The rearrangement links TRAV29/DV5 to TRDJ1; TRDD3 matches 11 bases. From germline, CDR1 is NSMFDY and CDR2 ISSIKDK. The CDR3 runs to 21 residues. The CDR3 loop reads CAASVGTSPYWGIWNTDKLIF. The CDR3 DNA reads as TGTGCAGCAAGCGTGGGAACTTCCCCCTACTGGGGGATATGGAACACCGATAAGCTCATCTTT.

By sample fraction, this clone is medium-sized. The chain recombines TRDV1 with TRDJ1; 8 bases are a match to TRDD3. V gave up 2 bases and J gave up 0 bases; unmatched junction bases: 14. The CDR3 sequence is 19 residues long. Germline CDR1 and CDR2: TSWWSYY and QGS. The CDR3 is CALGEVPYTGGLYTDKLIF. The CDR3 bases are TGTGCTCTTGGGGAAGTTCCCTATACTGGGGGCCTGTACACCGATAAACTCATCTTT.

This chain links TRDV1 with TRDJ2; 11 nucleotides align to TRDD3. CDR3 length equals 22 residues. With 0 bases clipped from V and 1 base from J, the junction kept 16 bases outside the gene matches. CDR1 and CDR2 (germline): TSWWSYY, QGS. For the CDR3, the DNA is TGTGCTCTTGGGGAACTCTCCATTAACTGGGGGATAAAATATCGTTTGACAGCACAACTCTTCTTT. Its protein is CALGELSINWGIKYRLTAQLFF.

About this clone itself: This clone may be a read error of a much larger clone one base away. This sequence joins TRAV29/DV5 and TRDJ1, with 11 nucleotides matching TRDD3. The J gene was not available in TCRdb and was assigned here by matching the DNA to germline segments. The ends lost 0 bases at V and 0 bases at J; junction bases unmatched: 19. CDR1 is NSMFDY and CDR2 is ISSIKDK in the germline V gene. The CDR3 spans 21 residues. The CDR3 region has the DNA TGTGCAGCAAGCGTGGGAACTTCCACCTACTGGGGGATATGGAACACCGATAAACTCATCTTT. This gives the protein CAASVGTSTYWGIWNTDKLIF.

Relative to its sample, this clone is medium-sized. The V gene is TRDV3, the J gene TRDJ1; D is possibly TRDD2 or TRDD3 (9 bases each). Germline V gives CDR1 TVYSNPD, CDR2 GDNSRS (reference sequence). The CDR3 runs 17 residues. The germline V and J ends were trimmed by 3 bases and 0 bases, with 23 bases remaining between them. DNA of the CDR3: TGTGCCTTGCGTACCTTCCTACTGGGGGACGACACCGATAAACTCATCTTT. This gives the protein CALRTFLLGDDTDKLIF. The whole variable domain, filled in from reference TRDV3 and TRDJ1, reads CDKVTQSSPDQTVASGSEVVLLCTYDTVYSNPDLFWYRIRPDYSFQFVFYGDNSRSEGADFTQGRFSVKHILTQKAFHLVISPVRTEDSATYYCALRTFLLGDDTDKLIFGKGTRVTVEP.

This clone was counted a few times. A much larger clonotype is one base distant, so this may be a read error. The chain employs TRDV2 and TRDJ2; 9 positions agree with TRDD3. Per germline, CDR1 GEAIGNYY and CDR2 EKD. The CDR3 loop spans 15 amino acids. V dropped 5 bases and J dropped 2; count of bases not matched to a gene: 5. CDR3 in amino acids: CACGKLGELTAQLFF. In DNA form, the CDR3 reads TGTGCCTGTGGCAAACTGGGGGAATTGACAGCACAACTCTTCTTT.

In this sample, this clone turned up a few times. The V gene is TRDV1, the J gene TRDJ1, with 13 bases that match TRDD3. CDR1 TSWWSYY and CDR2 QGS come from the germline V gene. This CDR3 contains 19 residues. V lost 1 base, J lost 3 bases, and 11 bases stayed unmatched. The CDR3 sequence: CALGEPFLTGGYGPDKLIF. CDR3 nucleotide sequence: TGTGCTCTTGGGGAACCGTTCCTAACTGGGGGATACGGGCCCGATAAACTCATCTTT.

In this sample, this clone turned up a few times. A clone one base away is much larger, so this may be a read error. The same CDR3 also results from other DNA sequences found in this sample. The chain combines TRDV2 with TRDJ3, with D perhaps TRDD3 (6 bases). The V gene's germline CDR1 is GEAIGNYY and CDR2 EKD. The CDR3 sequence is 18 residues long. Here the CDR3 reads CACDTWGPFSWDTRQMFF. The CDR3 nucleotides are TGTGCCTGTGACACCTGGGGGCCGTTCTCCTGGGACACCCGGCAGATGTTTTTC.

This clone was counted between two and nine times. The chain combines TRDV2 with TRDJ3; D gene ambiguous. This CDR3 region has 17 residues. Trimming removed 1 base from V and 20 bases from J, with 29 bases in between. Per germline, CDR1 GEAIGNYY and CDR2 EKD. CDR3 sequence (DNA): TGTGCCTGTGACACTACTGTGAGCTCCTTGGACACCCGACATCTGTTTTTC. It encodes CACDTTVSSLDTRHLFF.

The chain links TRAV29/DV5 to TRDJ1; no clear D gene. The CDR3 is made up of 14 amino acids. Germline loops: CDR1 NSMFDY, CDR2 ISSIKDK. V was cut by 0 bases and J by 0 bases, with 9 bases left in between. The CDR3 spells CAASEGPHTDKLIF. The DNA of the CDR3 is TGTGCAGCAAGCGAGGGACCGCACACCGATAAACTCATCTTT.

V usage is TRDV2 and J usage is TRDJ1; a weak D match, TRDD3 (5 bases). The J gene, missing from TCRdb, was assigned here through DNA to germline matching. The germline V gene encodes CDR1 GEAIGNYY and CDR2 EKD. This CDR3 region has 19 residues. Trimming removed 3 bases from V and 0 bases from J, with 25 bases in between. This chain's CDR3 is CACDYGRGGTRTYTDKLIF. Here the CDR3 DNA reads TGTGCCTGTGACTATGGAAGGGGGGGTACTCGAACGTACACCGATAAACTCATCTTT.

This clone was counted only a few times. The chain has TRDV1 and TRDJ1, with TRDD2 matching over 7 bases. V gave up 3 bases and J gave up 0 bases; unmatched junction bases: 28. Germline assignment: CDR1 TSWWSYY and CDR2 QGS. The CDR3 has 23 residues. The CDR3 DNA is TGTGCTCTTGGGGATAAGCTTACGTCGTTCCTACCCCCCTGGCCCTCGTACACCGATAAACTCATCTTT. Amino acids: CALGDKLTSFLPPWPSYTDKLIF.

This clone was observed a few times. A far larger clone is a single base away, which makes a read error likely. This chain links TRDV2 with TRDJ3; D possibly corresponds to TRDD3 (5 bases). CDR3 length: 18 residues. V lost 0 bases, J lost 0 bases, and 11 bases lay in between. The germline V gene has CDR1 GEAIGNYY and CDR2 EKD. CDR3 sequence reads: CACDTIRTDSWDTRQMFF. The CDR3 DNA follows: TGTGCCTGTGACACCATACGGACCGACTCCTGGGACACCCGACAGATGTTTTTC.